This entry lists 15 T cell receptor beta chains sequenced from one sample in a study of T-cell memory formation after mild COVID-19. TCRdb re-analysed the 5' RACE reads in MiXCR, keeping a single row per CDR3 protein. The sample consists of some 410,000 distinct CDR3 sequences, under 25% of them appearing once. Sequencing was done on a sample of PBMCs or a T cell subset sorted from them (not recorded which). The receptors derive from an adult woman who had mild COVID-19 (a few samples of this study predate the infection). Cell type and time point are not known.

This rearrangement joins TRBV5-1 to TRBJ2-7, with D perhaps TRBD1 or TRBD2 (6 bases each). V gave up 2 bases and J gave up 2 bases, with 11 bases separating them. Germline lookup yields CDR1 SGHRS and CDR2 YFSETQ. This CDR3 has 14 residues. The CDR3 reads CASSLEGGAYEQYF. The CDR3 bases are TGCGCCAGCAGCTTAGAGGGGGGTGCCTACGAGCAGTACTTC. The full variable domain, rest sourced from reference TRBV5-1 and TRBJ2-7, is KAGVTQTPRYLIKTRGQQVTLSCSPISGHRSVSWYQQTPGQGLQFLFEYFSETQRNKGNFPGRFSGRQFSNSRSEMNVSTLELGDSALYLCASSLEGGAYEQYFGPGTRLTVT.

This clonotype was picked up a small number of times. The genes are TRBV5-1 and TRBJ2-1, with a tentative D call TRBD2 (5 bases). CDR1 SGHRS and CDR2 YFSETQ come from the germline V gene. The CDR3 length is 13 residues. Trimming pared 7 bases from V and 5 bases from J, leaving 13 bases between. The CDR3 reads CASREGPNNEQFF. CDR3 DNA: TGCGCCAGCCGCGAGGGCCCAAACAATGAGCAGTTCTTC. The full variable domain, with the rest looked up from reference TRBV5-1 and TRBJ2-1, is KAGVTQTPRYLIKTRGQQVTLSCSPISGHRSVSWYQQTPGQGLQFLFEYFSETQRNKGNFPGRFSGRQFSNSRSEMNVSTLELGDSALYLCASREGPNNEQFFGPGTRLTVL.

The gene calls are TRBV19 and TRBJ1-2; D is unclear. Trimming shortened V by 3 bases and J by 8 bases, and 7 bases separated the two germline ends. The CDR3 is 11 residues long. The germline gives CDR1 LNHDA, CDR2 SQIVND (reference sequence). CDR3 sequence: CASSIVGGYTF. The CDR3 DNA reads as TGTGCCAGTAGTATTGTAGGCGGCTACACCTTC.

In this sample, this clonotype turned up a few times. The rearrangement links TRBV20-1 to TRBJ2-2; D is uncertain. This CDR3 comprises 15 residues. V lost 3 bases and J lost 5, with 16 bases in between. CDR1 and CDR2 from the germline V gene are DFQATT and SNEGSKA (reference sequence). CDR3 DNA sequence: TGCAGTGCTAGGACCGAAGGGCAAGTTACCGGGGAGCTGTTTTTT. It yields the protein CSARTEGQVTGELFF.

The rearrangement joins TRBV21-1 to TRBJ2-7; the table calls TRBD1, which could not be checked here. TRBV21-1 is a pseudogene locus. The CDR3 is 13 amino acids. The CDR3 loop reads CASSQGLGPEQYF. The CDR3 DNA follows: TGTGCCAGCAGCCAAGGCCTGGGGCCCGAGCAGTACTTC.

In this sample, this clonotype turned up a few times. In nucleotides, the CDR3 is TGTGCCACCAGTGGAGGGGGATCAGGGGGAGATACGCAGTATTTT. Residues: CATSGGGSGGDTQYF. The V gene is TRBV24-1, the J gene TRBJ2-3, with TRBD1 identical over 7 bases. The CDR3 runs 15 residues. J gave up 5 bases and V 5 bases, and 9 bases lay outside the gene matches. Germline CDR1 reads KGHDR; CDR2 reads SFDVKD.

CDR3 sequence: CASRRDTSGSAGEQYF. The CDR3 DNA sequence: TGCGCCAGCAGACGTGATACTAGCGGGAGTGCCGGCGAGCAGTACTTC. This chain joins TRBV5-1 and TRBJ2-7; TRBD2 matches 11 bases. The CDR3 has 16 residues. In germline, CDR1 is SGHRS, CDR2 YFSETQ. V was clipped by 5 bases and J by 6 bases; unmatched bases: 13. The full variable domain, its missing parts supplied by reference TRBV5-1 and TRBJ2-7, is KAGVTQTPRYLIKTRGQQVTLSCSPISGHRSVSWYQQTPGQGLQFLFEYFSETQRNKGNFPGRFSGRQFSNSRSEMNVSTLELGDSALYLCASRRDTSGSAGEQYFGPGTRLTVT.

This clonotype was counted a few times. The chain has TRBV24-1 and TRBJ2-5; maybe TRBD2 (6 bases). The CDR3 runs 16 residues. Germline-derived CDR1 and CDR2 are KGHDR and SFDVKD. V was cut by 4 bases and J by 3 bases, with 17 bases left in between. The CDR3 here is CATSDPGLRKKETQYF. CDR3 bases: TGTGCCACCAGTGACCCGGGACTCCGGAAGAAAGAGACCCAGTACTTC.

This chain connects TRBV7-2 to TRBJ1-1; D perhaps matches TRBD1 (5 bases). The germline CDR1 and CDR2 sequences are SGHTA and FQGNSA. Trimming stripped 2 bases from V and 4 bases from J, with 17 bases between. This CDR3 is built from 16 residues. The CDR3 reads CASSLLLGPGTTEAFF. The CDR3, as DNA: TGTGCCAGCAGCTTACTCCTAGGGCCGGGGACCACTGAAGCTTTCTTT.

CDR3 residues: CASSLRGSDTGELFF. The DNA of the CDR3 is TGTGCCAGCAGCCTTCGTGGTTCGGACACCGGGGAGCTGTTTTTT. This chain links TRBV7-8 with TRBJ2-2; D ambiguous. The CDR3 spans 15 residues. Germline-derived CDR1 and CDR2 are SGHVS and FQNEAQ. The V gene lost 5 bases and the J gene lost 3 bases, with 13 bases spanning the gap.

The V gene is TRBV20-1, the J gene TRBJ2-1; D is ambiguous. With 6 bases removed from V and 4 bases from J, the gap between germline ends came to 16 bases. This CDR3 contains 14 residues. Germline V gives CDR1 DFQATT, CDR2 SNEGSKA (reference sequence). CDR3 DNA: TGCAGTGCCACCTCGGTCACCTCTTACAATGAGCAGTTCTTC. Protein sequence: CSATSVTSYNEQFF.

The V and J genes are TRBV5-1 and TRBJ1-1, with D perhaps matching TRBD1 (5 bases). Germline CDR1 reads SGHRS; CDR2 reads YFSETQ. CDR3 length: 12 amino acids. The germline V and J ends were trimmed by 0 bases and 10 bases, with 10 bases remaining between them. CDR3 protein: CASSLERGRAFF. CDR3 bases: TGCGCCAGCAGCTTGGAACGGGGGAGAGCTTTCTTT. The whole variable domain, remainder taken from reference TRBV5-1 and TRBJ1-1, is KAGVTQTPRYLIKTRGQQVTLSCSPISGHRSVSWYQQTPGQGLQFLFEYFSETQRNKGNFPGRFSGRQFSNSRSEMNVSTLELGDSALYLCASSLERGRAFFGQGTRLTVV.

The rearrangement uses TRBV6-2 or TRBV6-3 and TRBJ2-3, with 8 bases identical to TRBD1. Trimming took 6 bases from V and 1 from J; bases not matched to a gene: 6. The CDR3 length is 15 residues. Germline lookup yields CDR1 MNHEY and CDR2 SVGEGT. The CDR3 bases are TGTGCCAGCAGCGGGACAGGTGGGGGCACAGATACGCAGTATTTT. Translated, it gives CASSGTGGGTDTQYF.

Remarks on this clonotype: The junction shows a germline mismatch at one end, possibly a read error. This chain uses TRBV7-7 with TRBJ2-7; no clear D gene. There are 15 residues in the CDR3. Germline CDR1 reads SSHAT; CDR2 reads FNYEAQ (reference sequence). The CDR3 DNA follows: TGTGCTAGCAGCCCTGGTGAACTCATGGTCTACGAGCAGTACTTC. This sequence encodes CASSPGELMVYEQYF.

The chain carries TRBV7-2 and TRBJ2-1, with 8 bases lining up with TRBD2. The V and J ends lost 1 base and 3 bases, in that order; junction bases with no gene match: 5. Germline CDR1 is SGHTA and CDR2 is FQGNSA. This CDR3 is 16 amino acids long. Written as DNA, the CDR3 is TGTGCCAGCAGCTTAGTAGCGGGATCTCACTACAATGAGCAGTTCTTC. Its protein is CASSLVAGSHYNEQFF.